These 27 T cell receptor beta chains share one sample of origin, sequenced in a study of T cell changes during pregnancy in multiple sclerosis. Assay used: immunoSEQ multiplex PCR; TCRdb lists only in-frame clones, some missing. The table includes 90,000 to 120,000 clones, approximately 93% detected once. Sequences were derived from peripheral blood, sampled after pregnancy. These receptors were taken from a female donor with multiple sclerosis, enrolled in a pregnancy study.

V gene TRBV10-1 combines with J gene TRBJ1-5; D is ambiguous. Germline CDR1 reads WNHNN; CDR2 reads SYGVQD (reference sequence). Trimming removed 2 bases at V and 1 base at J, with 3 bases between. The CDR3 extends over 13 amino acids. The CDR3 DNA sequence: TGCGCCAGCAGTGAGGGCAGCAATCAGCCCCAGCATTTT. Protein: CASSEGSNQPQHF.

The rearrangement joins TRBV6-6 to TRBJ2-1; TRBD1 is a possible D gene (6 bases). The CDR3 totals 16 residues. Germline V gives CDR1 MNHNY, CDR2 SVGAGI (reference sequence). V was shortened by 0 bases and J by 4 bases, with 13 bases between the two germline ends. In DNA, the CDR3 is TGTGCCAGCAGTTACTCGGGGATAAGGGGGTACAATGAGCAGTTCTTC. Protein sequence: CASSYSGIRGYNEQFF.

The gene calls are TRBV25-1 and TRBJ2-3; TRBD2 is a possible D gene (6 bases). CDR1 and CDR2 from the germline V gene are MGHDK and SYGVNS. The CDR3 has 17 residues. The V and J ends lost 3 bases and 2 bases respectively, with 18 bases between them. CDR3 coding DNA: TGTGCCAGCAGTGAGTCGTTTGGGGGGTTACACACAGATACGCAGTATTTT. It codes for CASSESFGGLHTDTQYF.

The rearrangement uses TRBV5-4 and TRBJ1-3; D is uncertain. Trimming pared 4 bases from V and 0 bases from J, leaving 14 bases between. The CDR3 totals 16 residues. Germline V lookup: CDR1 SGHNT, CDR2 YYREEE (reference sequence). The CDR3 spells CASSPTQYDSGNTIYF. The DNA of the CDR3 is TGTGCCAGCAGCCCAACACAGTATGACTCTGGAAACACCATATATTTT.

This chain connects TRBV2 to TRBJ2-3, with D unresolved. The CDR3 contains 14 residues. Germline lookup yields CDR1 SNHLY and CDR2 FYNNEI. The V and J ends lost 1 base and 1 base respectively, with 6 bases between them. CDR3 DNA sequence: TGTGCCAGCAGTGAAGAGGCGGGCACAGATACGCAGTATTTT. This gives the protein CASSEEAGTDTQYF. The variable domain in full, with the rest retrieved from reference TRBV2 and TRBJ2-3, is EPEVTQTPSHQVTQMGQEVILRCVPISNHLYFYWYRQILGQKVEFLVSFYNNEISEKSEIFDDQFSVERPDGSNFTLKIRSTKLEDSAMYFCASSEEAGTDTQYFGPGTRLTVL.

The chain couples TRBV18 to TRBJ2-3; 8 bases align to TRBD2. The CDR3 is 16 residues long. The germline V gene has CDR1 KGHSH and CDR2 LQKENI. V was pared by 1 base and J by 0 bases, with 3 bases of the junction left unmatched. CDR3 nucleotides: TGTGCCAGCTCACCACTTCAGCGGGGGAGCACAGATACGCAGTATTTT. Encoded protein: CASSPLQRGSTDTQYF.

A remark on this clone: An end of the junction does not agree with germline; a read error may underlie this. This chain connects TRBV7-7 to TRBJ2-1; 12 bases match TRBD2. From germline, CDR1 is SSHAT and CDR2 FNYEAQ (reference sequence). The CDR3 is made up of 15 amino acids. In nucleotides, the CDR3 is TGTGCTAGCAGCCCTAGCGGGGGGGCCCTATCGAAGCAGTTCTTC. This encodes CASSPSGGALSKQFF.

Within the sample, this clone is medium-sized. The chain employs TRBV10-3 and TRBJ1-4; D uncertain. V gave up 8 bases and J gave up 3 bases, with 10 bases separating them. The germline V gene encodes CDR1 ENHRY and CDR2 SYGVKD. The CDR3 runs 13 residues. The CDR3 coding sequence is TGTGCCATCCGTAAACAGCCTAATGAAAAACTGTTTTTT. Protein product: CAIRKQPNEKLFF.

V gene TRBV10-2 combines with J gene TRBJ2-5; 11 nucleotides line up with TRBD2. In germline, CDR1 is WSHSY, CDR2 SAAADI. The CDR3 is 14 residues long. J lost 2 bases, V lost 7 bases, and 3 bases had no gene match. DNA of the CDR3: TGCGCCAGCACTAGCGGGGGGACACAAGAGACCCAGTACTTC. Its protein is CASTSGGTQETQYF.

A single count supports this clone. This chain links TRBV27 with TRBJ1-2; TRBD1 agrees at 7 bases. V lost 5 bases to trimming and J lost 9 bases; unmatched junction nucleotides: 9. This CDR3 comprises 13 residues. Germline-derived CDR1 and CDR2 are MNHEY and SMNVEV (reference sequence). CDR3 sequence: CASSPTGRKRYTF. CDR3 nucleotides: TGTGCCAGCAGTCCGACAGGGAGGAAACGCTACACCTTC.

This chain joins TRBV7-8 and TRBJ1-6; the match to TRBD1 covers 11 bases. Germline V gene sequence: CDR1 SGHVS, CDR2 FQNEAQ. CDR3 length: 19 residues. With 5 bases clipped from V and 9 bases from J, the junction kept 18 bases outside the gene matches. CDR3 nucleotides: TGTGCCAGCAGCCCCTTATCAGGGACAGGGGGAAGGAGAGGTTCACCCCTCCACTTT. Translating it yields CASSPLSGTGGRRGSPLHF.

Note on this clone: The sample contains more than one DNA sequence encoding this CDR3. The CDR3 sequence: CASSYGGANTEAFF. CDR3 coding DNA: TGTGCCAGCAGTTACGGGGGGGCGAACACTGAAGCTTTCTTT. This chain uses TRBV6-5 with TRBJ1-1; D is possibly TRBD1 (6 bases). Trimming left V 2 bases short and J 1 base short, with 8 bases between. CDR1 and CDR2 (germline): MNHEY, SVGAGI. There are 14 residues in the CDR3.

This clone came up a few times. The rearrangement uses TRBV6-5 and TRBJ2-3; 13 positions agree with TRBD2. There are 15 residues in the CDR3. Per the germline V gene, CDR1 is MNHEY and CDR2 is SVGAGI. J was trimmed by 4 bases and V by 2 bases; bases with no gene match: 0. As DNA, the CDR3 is TGTGCCAGCAGTTACACTAGCGGGGGGGCAGATACGCAGTATTTT. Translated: CASSYTSGGADTQYF.

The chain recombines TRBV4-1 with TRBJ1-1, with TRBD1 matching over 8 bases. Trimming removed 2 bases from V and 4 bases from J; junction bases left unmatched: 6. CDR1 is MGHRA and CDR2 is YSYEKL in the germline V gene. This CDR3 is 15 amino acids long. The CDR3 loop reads CASSQPRDRSTEAFF. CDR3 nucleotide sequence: TGCGCCAGCAGCCAACCTAGGGACAGGAGCACTGAAGCTTTCTTT.

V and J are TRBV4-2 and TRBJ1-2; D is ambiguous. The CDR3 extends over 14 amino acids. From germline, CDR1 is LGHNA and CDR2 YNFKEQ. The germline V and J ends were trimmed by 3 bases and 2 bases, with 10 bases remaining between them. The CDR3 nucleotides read TGTGCCAGCAGCCACGGGAGACTAAACTATGGCTACACCTTC. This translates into CASSHGRLNYGYTF.

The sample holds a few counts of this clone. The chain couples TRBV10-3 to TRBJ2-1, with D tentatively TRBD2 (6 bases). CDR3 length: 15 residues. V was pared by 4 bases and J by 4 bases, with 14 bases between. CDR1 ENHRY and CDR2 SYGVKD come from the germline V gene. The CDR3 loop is CAISGGLGGYNEQFF. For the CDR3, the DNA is TGTGCCATCAGTGGGGGACTGGGAGGTTACAATGAGCAGTTCTTC.

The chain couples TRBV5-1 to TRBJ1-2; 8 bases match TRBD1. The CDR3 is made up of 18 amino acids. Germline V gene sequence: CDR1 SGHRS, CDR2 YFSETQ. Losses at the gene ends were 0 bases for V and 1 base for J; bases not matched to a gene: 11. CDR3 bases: TGCGCCAGCAGCTTGGGGCTGGGACAGGAAAAATTTAACTATGGCTACACCTTC. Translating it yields CASSLGLGQEKFNYGYTF.

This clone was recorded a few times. The CDR3 DNA follows: TGCAGCGTCGTATTCACCTCCCCGGACAGGGGGCTAAATGAGCAGTTCTTC. As protein: CSVVFTSPDRGLNEQFF. The chain joins TRBV29-1 to TRBJ2-1; 11 positions agree with TRBD1. Germline-derived CDR1 and CDR2 are SQVTM and ANQGSEA. The trim removed 6 bases at V and 7 bases at J, leaving 17 bases unmatched. The CDR3 runs 17 residues.

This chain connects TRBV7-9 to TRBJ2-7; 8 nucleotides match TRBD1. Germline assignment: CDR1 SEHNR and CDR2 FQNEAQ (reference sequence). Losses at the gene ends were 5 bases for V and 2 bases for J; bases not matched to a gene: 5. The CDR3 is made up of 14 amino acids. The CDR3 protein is CASSPPQGAYEQYF. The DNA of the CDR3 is TGTGCCAGCAGCCCTCCACAGGGGGCCTACGAGCAGTACTTC. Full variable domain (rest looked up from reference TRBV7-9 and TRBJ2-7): DTGVSQNPRHKITKRGQNVTFRCDPISEHNRLYWYRQTLGQGPEFLTYFQNEAQLEKSRLLSDRFSAERPKGSFSTLEIQRTEQGDSAMYLCASSPPQGAYEQYFGPGTRLTVT.

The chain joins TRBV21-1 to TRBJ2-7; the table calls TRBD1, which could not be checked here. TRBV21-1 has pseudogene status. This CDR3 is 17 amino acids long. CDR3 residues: CASSPQPPRGDSYEQYF. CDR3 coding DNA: TGTGCCAGCAGCCCCCAACCTCCCAGGGGCGACTCCTACGAGCAGTACTTC.

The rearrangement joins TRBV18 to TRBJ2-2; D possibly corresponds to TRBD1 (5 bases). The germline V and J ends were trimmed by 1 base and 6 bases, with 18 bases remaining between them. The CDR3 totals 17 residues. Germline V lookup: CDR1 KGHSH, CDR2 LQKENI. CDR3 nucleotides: TGTGCCAGCTCACCACGAGCCCCAGGGCTGGACGCCGGGGAGCTGTTTTTT. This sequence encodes CASSPRAPGLDAGELFF.

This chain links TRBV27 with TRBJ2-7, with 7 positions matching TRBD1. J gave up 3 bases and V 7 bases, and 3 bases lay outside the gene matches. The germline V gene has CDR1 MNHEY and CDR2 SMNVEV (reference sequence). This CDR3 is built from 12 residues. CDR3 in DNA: TGTGCCAGCAAGGGACAGCACTACGAGCAGTACTTC. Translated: CASKGQHYEQYF.

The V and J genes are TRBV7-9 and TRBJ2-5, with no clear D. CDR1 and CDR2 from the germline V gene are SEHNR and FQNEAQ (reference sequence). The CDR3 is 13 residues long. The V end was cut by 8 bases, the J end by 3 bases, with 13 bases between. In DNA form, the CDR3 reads TGTGCCAGCTCCTGGGCAGGCAAAGAGACCCAGTACTTC. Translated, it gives CASSWAGKETQYF.

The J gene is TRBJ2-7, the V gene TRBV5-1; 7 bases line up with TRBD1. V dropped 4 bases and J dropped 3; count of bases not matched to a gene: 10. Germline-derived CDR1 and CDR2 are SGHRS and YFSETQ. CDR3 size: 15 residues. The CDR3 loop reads CASSAMGQLIYEQYF. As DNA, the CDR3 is TGCGCCAGCAGCGCCATGGGACAGCTTATCTACGAGCAGTACTTC.

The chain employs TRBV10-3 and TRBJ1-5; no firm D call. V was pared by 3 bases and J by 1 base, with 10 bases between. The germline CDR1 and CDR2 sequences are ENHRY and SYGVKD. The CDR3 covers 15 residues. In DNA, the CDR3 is TGTGCCATCAGTGATTTCTCGGGGAGCAATCAGCCCCAGCATTTT. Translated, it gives CAISDFSGSNQPQHF.

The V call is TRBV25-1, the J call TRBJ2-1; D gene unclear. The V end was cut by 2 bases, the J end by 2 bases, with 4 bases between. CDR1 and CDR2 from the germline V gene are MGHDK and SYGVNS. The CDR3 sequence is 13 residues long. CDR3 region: CASSELPYNEQFF. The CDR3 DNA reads TGTGCCAGCAGTGAACTCCCCTACAATGAGCAGTTCTTC.

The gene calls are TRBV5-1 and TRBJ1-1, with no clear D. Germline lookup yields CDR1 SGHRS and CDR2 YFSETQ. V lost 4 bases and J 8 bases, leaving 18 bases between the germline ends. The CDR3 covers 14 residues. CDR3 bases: TGCGCCAGCAGCCTCGGAGGAGACCCAATCGAAGCTTTCTTT. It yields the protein CASSLGGDPIEAFF.